The T cell receptor beta chain under discussion was sequenced for a study of T cells in Graves' hyperthyroidism and ophthalmopathy. Study results and caveats: Model output signaled ophthalmopathy a median roughly 6.5 months ahead of onset. A model of 13 V-J features distinguished ophthalmopathy from stable hyperthyroidism.

This clonotype has just a few counts. Its specificity is unknown. The study enrolled patients aged 18 to 65 with newly diagnosed hyperthyroidism of under 2 months' duration. In making diagnoses, clinical symptoms, serum thyroxine and TRAb, thyroid ultrasound and orbital computed tomography were all used. The germline V gene encodes CDR1 SEHNR and CDR2 FQNEAQ (reference sequence). V was cut by 0 bases and J by 10 bases, with 9 bases left in between. This CDR3 is 12 amino acids long. What was amplified from RNA transcripts were TCR beta CDR3 regions. Carried out on the TCR CDR3, a first-round RT-PCR used the HTBI primer set. TCRdb re-analysed the multiplex PCR reads in MiXCR, keeping a single row per CDR3 protein. The sample lists about 400,000 distinct CDR3 sequences, just under 15% occurring once.

Material: blood. This chain links TRBV7-9 with TRBJ1-2; the D is unclear. This receptor was obtained from a woman under 40 with Graves' hyperthyroidism. CDR3 nucleotide sequence: TGTGCCAGCAGCTTAGCGGAAGAGCTCTACACCTTC. Translated: CASSLAEELYTF.